What follows is one T cell receptor beta chain and its context. What it recognizes is unknown. These data originate in a study of identical twins. Study conclusions and caveats: With abundant cord blood beta clonotypes, insertions were fewer; memory repertoires showed no such pattern. Out-of-frame beta sequences exhibited a weaker degree of excess twin sharing.

The junction had 6 bases not matched to a gene; V was cut back by 2 bases and J by 7 bases. Per the germline V gene, CDR1 is DFQATT and CDR2 is SNEGSKA (reference sequence). CDR3 length: 14 residues. cDNA molecules carried unique molecular identifiers, and template switching added a universal primer site. MiXCR, applied by TCRdb to the 5' RACE reads, yields one record per CDR3 protein. This sample has about 530,000 distinct CDR3 sequences, with roughly 15% found just once. The sample was also reused in another study, on yellow fever vaccine responses in identical twins. That source reports: Among the twins, the vaccine T cell response reportedly seemed partly convergent and partly personalized.

The source is a young woman in good health. The specimen sequenced was CD4+ T cells sorted from blood. The chain carries TRBV20-1 and TRBJ2-7; the match to TRBD1 covers 12 bases. The CDR3, as DNA: TGCAGTGCTAGATCCGGGACAGGGGGCTGGGAGCAGTACTTC. Its protein product is CSARSGTGGWEQYF.